This is a list of T cell receptor beta chains from one sample in a study of regulatory T cells in long-lasting Graves disease. TCRdb called the multiplex PCR reads again in MiXCR, with one record for every CDR3 protein. The sample includes 320,000 or so distinct CDR3 sequences, approximately 20% of them seen just once. The material was peripheral blood mononuclear cells (PBMCs), obtained at new diagnosis, from a patient treated with antithyroid drugs. The receptor source for this set is a female donor with Graves disease. Each CDR3 is given with its conserved first and last residue. Each record gives: D gene, V gene, J gene, clone size, CDR3 protein, CDR3 DNA. A D gene is named only where the DNA matches it firmly. The size field is filled for only some rows; it gives once, few, many or a size class.

D gene: NA; V gene: TRBV2; J gene: TRBJ1-1; clone size: many; CDR3 protein: CARPGDWTENTEAFF; CDR3 DNA: TGTGCCAGGCCGGGGGACTGGACGGAGAACACTGAAGCTTTCTTT
D gene: TRBD1; V gene: TRBV6-1; J gene: TRBJ2-5; clone size: many; CDR3 protein: CASSELGTGAQYF; CDR3 DNA: TGTGCCAGCAGTGAACTGGGTACAGGGGCCCAGTACTTC
D gene: TRBD2; V gene: TRBV7-8; J gene: TRBJ2-7; clone size: many; CDR3 protein: CASSLDRLTSGSIHEQYF; CDR3 DNA: TGTGCCAGCAGCTTAGACCGACTTACGAGCGGGAGTATTCACGAGCAGTACTTC
D gene: NA; V gene: TRBV3-1; J gene: TRBJ2-1; clone size: NA; CDR3 protein: CASTLGLYNEQFF; CDR3 DNA: TGTGCCAGCACCCTTGGGCTTTACAATGAGCAGTTCTTC
D gene: TRBD1; V gene: TRBV12-3/TRBV12-4; J gene: TRBJ1-2; clone size: NA; CDR3 protein: CASSQGQVWDGYTF; CDR3 DNA: TGTGCCAGCAGCCAGGGACAGGTTTGGGATGGCTACACCTTC
D gene: TRBD2; V gene: TRBV27; J gene: TRBJ2-1; clone size: once; CDR3 protein: CASNPSGRDNEQFF; CDR3 DNA: TGTGCCAGCAACCCCAGCGGGAGGGACAATGAGCAGTTCTTC
D gene: NA; V gene: TRBV7-9; J gene: TRBJ2-5; clone size: many; CDR3 protein: CASSLIMQGETQYF; CDR3 DNA: TGTGCCAGCAGCTTGATTATGCAGGGGGAGACCCAGTACTTC
D gene: NA; V gene: TRBV27; J gene: TRBJ2-7; clone size: many; CDR3 protein: CASSPRMGGPYEQYF; CDR3 DNA: TGTGCCAGCAGTCCCCGGATGGGGGGACCCTACGAGCAGTACTTC
D gene: NA; V gene: TRBV6-5; J gene: TRBJ2-1; clone size: many; CDR3 protein: CASSYSVGPSHEQFF; CDR3 DNA: TGTGCCAGCAGTTACTCTGTGGGGCCTTCTCATGAGCAGTTCTTC
D gene: NA; V gene: TRBV6-4; J gene: TRBJ2-3; clone size: NA; CDR3 protein: CASSASNTDTQYF; CDR3 DNA: TGTGCCAGCAGTGCCTCTAACACAGATACGCAGTATTTT